These 26 T cell receptor beta chains were all obtained from the same sample, sequenced in a study of blood T cell repertoires in COVID-19 (dated by TCRdb to the early 2020s). The library was prepared using the immunoSEQ multiplex PCR assay. In its TCRdb copy, this immuneACCESS table keeps in-frame sequences only and misses some clones. Where compared with another copy, unresolved V genes explain less than half of these, and the others have no known cause. The sample data list roughly 300,000 clones, and around 85% of these were observed just once. The top ten clonotypes cover about 4% of the sample. The sample was PBMCs or T cells enriched from blood (not recorded which). The receptors were gathered from a woman in her thirties or forties with acute COVID-19.

This clone has more than one count but fewer than ten. CDR3 sequence reads: CASSPRQNEAFF. CDR3 nucleotide sequence: TGTGCCAGCAGCCCCAGACAGAATGAAGCTTTCTTT. This chain uses TRBV4-2 with TRBJ1-1; weak D call: TRBD1 (5 bases). Germline V gives CDR1 LGHNA, CDR2 YNFKEQ. CDR3 size: 12 residues. V lost 4 bases, J lost 7 bases, and 10 bases lay in between.

The CDR3 region has the DNA TGTGCCAGCGGTCAGGATAGCAATCAGCCCCAGCATTTT. Its translation: CASGQDSNQPQHF. The chain links TRBV2 to TRBJ1-5, with D unresolved. The CDR3 is 13 residues long. In germline, CDR1 is SNHLY, CDR2 FYNNEI. V lost 8 bases, J lost 0 bases, and 8 bases lay in between.

This clone appeared once. The chain recombines TRBV6-4 with TRBJ2-3; TRBD2 agrees at 10 bases. Looked up from germline, CDR1 is MRHNA and CDR2 is SNTAGT. CDR3 length equals 14 residues. Trimming took 5 bases from V and 3 from J; bases not matched to a gene: 2. CDR3 coding DNA: TGTGCCAGCAGTTCGGGACTAGCGACAGATACGCAGTATTTT. Amino acid sequence: CASSSGLATDTQYF.

The chain couples TRBV28 to TRBJ1-5; perhaps TRBD1 as D (6 bases). The V end was cut by 1 base, the J end by 10 bases, with 14 bases between. Germline loops: CDR1 MDHEN, CDR2 SYDVKM. The CDR3 length is 14 residues. The CDR3 coding sequence is TGTGCCAGCAGTTTATTTCAGGGGAGTCGTCCCCAGCATTTT. It is translated as CASSLFQGSRPQHF. Supplemented by reference TRBV28 and TRBJ1-5, the full variable domain reads DVKVTQSSRYLVKRTGEKVFLECVQDMDHENMFWYRQDPGLGLRLIYFSYDVKMKEKGDIPEGYSVSREKKERFSLILESASTNQTSMYLCASSLFQGSRPQHFGDGTRLSIL.

The chain is built from TRBV7-8 and TRBJ2-2, with D perhaps matching TRBD1 (5 bases). Between the trimmed V and J ends, which lost 5 bases and 2 bases, there was a span of 9 bases. There are 14 residues in the CDR3. Looked up from germline, CDR1 is SGHVS and CDR2 is FQNEAQ. The CDR3: CASSKGINTGELFF. The DNA for the CDR3 is TGTGCCAGCAGCAAGGGGATTAACACCGGGGAGCTGTTTTTT. Combining the CDR3 with reference TRBV7-8 and TRBJ2-2 gives the whole variable domain GAGVSQSPRYKVAKRGQDVALRCDPISGHVSLFWYQQALGQGPEFLTYFQNEAQLDKSGLPSDRFFAERPEGSVSTLKIQRTQQEDSAVYLCASSKGINTGELFFGEGSRLTVL.

This chain joins TRBV19 and TRBJ1-5, with D perhaps TRBD1 (6 bases). CDR1 is LNHDA and CDR2 is SQIVND in the germline V gene (reference sequence). With 0 bases removed from V and 6 bases from J, the gap between germline ends came to 15 bases. The CDR3 totals 16 residues. The DNA of the CDR3 is TGTGCCAGTAGTATAGATCCGGCAGGGGCTGCTCAGCCCCAGCATTTT. Its translation is CASSIDPAGAAQPQHF.

V is TRBV2 and J is TRBJ1-2; D might be TRBD1 (6 bases). V shed 2 bases and J shed 2 bases, with 9 bases lying between them. This CDR3 comprises 14 residues. Germline V lookup: CDR1 SNHLY, CDR2 FYNNEI. For the CDR3, the DNA is TGTGCCAGCAGTGAAATTGACAGGAACTATGGCTACACCTTC. It is translated as CASSEIDRNYGYTF.

This clone was counted only a few times. This chain connects TRBV4-1 to TRBJ2-7; D is unresolved. This CDR3 contains 13 residues. Germline V gene sequence: CDR1 MGHRA, CDR2 YSYEKL. Trimming removed 0 bases at V and 4 bases at J, with 7 bases between. CDR3 sequence: CASSQDLPYEQYF. CDR3 nucleotide sequence: TGCGCCAGCAGCCAAGATCTCCCTTACGAGCAGTACTTC.

The chain has TRBV28 and TRBJ1-2; D may be TRBD1 (5 bases). Trimming cost V 10 bases and J 8 bases, with 23 bases left between them. CDR1 MDHEN and CDR2 SYDVKM come from the germline V gene. The CDR3 totals 14 residues. DNA of the CDR3: TGTGCCACCCTAAATGGAGGGGCGGGAGAGGGCTACACCTTC. Its protein is CATLNGGAGEGYTF.

The chain carries TRBV7-3 and TRBJ1-1, with a possible D match to TRBD1 (6 bases). This CDR3 is built from 13 residues. Trimming stripped 0 bases from V and 8 bases from J, with 10 bases between. The germline V gene encodes CDR1 SGHTA and CDR2 FQGTGA. The CDR3 spells CASSLTRDKEAFF. In DNA, the CDR3 is TGTGCCAGCAGCTTAACCAGGGACAAAGAAGCTTTCTTT.

The chain links TRBV21-1 to TRBJ2-2; the table's TRBD2 call for D was not verified on the DNA. TRBV21-1 is designated a pseudogene. The CDR3 contains 14 residues. The CDR3 loop reads CASQSTGNTGELFF. The CDR3 DNA is TGTGCCAGCCAATCGACTGGGAACACCGGGGAGCTGTTTTTT.

The chain carries TRBV5-1 and TRBJ2-2; 9 nucleotides align to TRBD2. Germline-derived CDR1 and CDR2 are SGHRS and YFSETQ. The CDR3 sequence is 13 residues long. After removal of 5 bases from V and 8 bases from J, the junction contained 4 bases not matched to a gene. CDR3 DNA sequence: TGCGCCAGCAGAGTAGCGGGGGAAGGGGAGCTGTTTTTT. Encoded protein: CASRVAGEGELFF.

The rearrangement links TRBV5-4 to TRBJ2-7; maybe TRBD2 (5 bases). The CDR3 runs 15 residues. Per germline, CDR1 SGHNT and CDR2 YYREEE (reference sequence). Trimming shortened V by 3 bases and J by 0 bases, and 13 bases separated the two germline ends. The CDR3 region is CASSSFGVSSYEQYF. As DNA, the CDR3 is TGTGCCAGCAGCTCGTTCGGGGTCTCCTCCTACGAGCAGTACTTC.

The J gene is TRBJ2-5, the V gene TRBV6-5; tentatively, D is TRBD2 (5 bases). The CDR3 has 14 amino acids. Germline V CDR1 and CDR2: MNHEY, SVGAGI. Trimming pared 6 bases from V and 1 base from J, leaving 12 bases between. CDR3 nucleotide sequence: TGTGCCAGCAGAAAAGAGCGGAGCCAAGAGACCCAGTACTTC. Translation: CASRKERSQETQYF.

This clone was picked up one time. The chain has TRBV20-1 and TRBJ2-5; TRBD2 agrees at 8 bases. The CDR3 runs 14 residues. Germline V gene data show CDR1 as DFQATT and CDR2 as SNEGSKA (reference sequence). The ends lost 3 bases at V and 4 bases at J; junction bases unmatched: 7. CDR3: CSASLAGGRETQYF. DNA of the CDR3: TGCAGTGCTAGTCTGGCGGGAGGCAGAGAGACCCAGTACTTC.

The chain couples TRBV7-6 to TRBJ2-6; 10 bases map to TRBD1. V dropped 5 bases and J dropped 1; count of bases not matched to a gene: 11. The germline CDR1 and CDR2 sequences are SGHVS and FNYEAQ. There are 19 residues in the CDR3. The CDR3 DNA follows: TGTGCCAGCAGCCTGACAGGGGGCCGATCTTTTTCTGGGGCCAACGTCCTGACTTTC. This sequence encodes CASSLTGGRSFSGANVLTF.

This chain joins TRBV28 and TRBJ1-1; D unclear. Trimming left V 4 bases short and J 8 bases short, with 14 bases between. The germline V gene encodes CDR1 MDHEN and CDR2 SYDVKM. The CDR3 has 13 amino acids. The CDR3 region is CASSSYSVLEAFF. The CDR3 nucleotides are TGTGCCAGCAGTTCCTACAGTGTTTTAGAAGCTTTCTTT.

The gene calls are TRBV2 and TRBJ1-1, with D unclear. V was cut by 7 bases and J by 5 bases, with 20 bases left in between. This CDR3 comprises 15 residues. Germline lookup yields CDR1 SNHLY and CDR2 FYNNEI. CDR3 in amino acids: CASTFPLEGRTEAFF. The CDR3 nucleotides are TGTGCCAGCACTTTCCCCTTGGAGGGAAGGACTGAAGCTTTCTTT.

V gene TRBV11-3 combines with J gene TRBJ2-5; TRBD1 matches at 10 bases. This CDR3 is built from 15 residues. After removal of 4 bases from V and 2 bases from J, the junction contained 4 bases not matched to a gene. Germline V gene sequence: CDR1 SGHNT, CDR2 YENEEA. CDR3 in amino acids: CASSSGQGGQETQYF. CDR3 DNA: TGTGCCAGCAGCTCCGGACAGGGGGGGCAAGAGACCCAGTACTTC.

The chain carries TRBV27 and TRBJ2-5, with 10 bases that match TRBD2. V gave up 3 bases and J gave up 7 bases; unmatched junction bases: 2. Germline CDR1 MNHEY, CDR2 SMNVEV (reference sequence). This CDR3 has 13 amino acids. The CDR3 DNA reads as TGTGCCAGCAGTTTTAGGACTAGCGGGACCCAGTACTTC. This codes for CASSFRTSGTQYF.

CDR3 loop: CASRGTSGRLDTQYF. The CDR3 region has the DNA TGTGCCAGCAGAGGGACTAGCGGGAGATTAGATACGCAGTATTTT. The rearrangement joins TRBV27 to TRBJ2-3, with 14 bases fitting TRBD2. This CDR3 comprises 15 residues. Losses at the gene ends were 6 bases for V and 5 bases for J; bases not matched to a gene: 4. Germline V gene sequence: CDR1 MNHEY, CDR2 SMNVEV (reference sequence).

This chain links TRBV7-2 with TRBJ2-1; TRBD2 matches at 7 bases. Germline CDR1 is SGHTA and CDR2 is FQGNSA. With 2 bases clipped from V and 7 bases from J, the junction kept 8 bases outside the gene matches. This CDR3 is built from 15 residues. The CDR3 DNA follows: TGTGCCAGCAGCTTAACGGGAGGCGAATGGAATGAGCAGTTCTTC. Protein: CASSLTGGEWNEQFF.

The rearrangement joins TRBV27 to TRBJ2-3; 7 bases fit TRBD2. The V and J ends lost 6 bases and 0 bases, in that order; junction bases with no gene match: 9. The CDR3 sequence is 16 residues long. Germline assignment: CDR1 MNHEY and CDR2 SMNVEV (reference sequence). In nucleotides, the CDR3 is TGTGCCAGCAGGGCCGGGAGCGGGACTAGCACAGATACGCAGTATTTT. Its protein is CASRAGSGTSTDTQYF.

V gene TRBV24-1 combines with J gene TRBJ2-5, with 11 bases matching TRBD2. The germline V gene encodes CDR1 KGHDR and CDR2 SFDVKD. This CDR3 region has 18 residues. V was pared by 4 bases and J by 4 bases, with 13 bases of the junction left unmatched. This CDR3 is CATSDPGTSGSDRETQYF. The CDR3 nucleotides read TGTGCCACCAGTGACCCCGGGACTAGCGGTTCCGATAGAGAGACCCAGTACTTC.

As DNA, the CDR3 is TGTGCCAGCAGGCGGGAACTCCATACCGATCAGCCCCAGCATTTT. Translating gives CASRRELHTDQPQHF. The V call is TRBV11-3, the J call TRBJ1-5; D is undetermined. The CDR3 loop spans 15 amino acids. Germline V gene sequence: CDR1 SGHNT, CDR2 YENEEA. Trimming cost V 6 bases and J 5 bases, with 17 bases left between them.

This chain links TRBV7-8 with TRBJ1-4; D not resolved. V was clipped by 6 bases and J by 0 bases, with 8 bases between them. Germline V gene lookup returns CDR1 SGHVS and CDR2 FQNEAQ. The CDR3 extends over 14 amino acids. DNA of the CDR3: TGTGCCAGCAGGGCAGTCACAACTAATGAAAAACTGTTTTTT. It specifies CASRAVTTNEKLFF.